One and the same sample provided the 17 T cell receptor beta chains below, sequenced in a study of early T cells in non-severe SARS-CoV-2 infection. TCRdb recomputed calls from the 5' RACE reads with MiXCR, one row per CDR3 protein. This sample carries roughly 40,000 distinct CDR3 sequences, roughly an eighth of them seen once, and the ten largest clones take 15% to 20%. Sequences were obtained from whole blood. The receptors were gathered from an adult who was a healthcare worker with PCR-confirmed SARS-CoV-2 infection or an uninfected control (not recorded which).

This clonotype was detected ten times or more. In DNA, the CDR3 is TGCAGCGTTGACCCCAGTCAGGGGGATGGCTACACCTTC. Its protein is CSVDPSQGDGYTF. The rearrangement links TRBV29-1 to TRBJ1-2; 7 bases fit TRBD1. J lost 6 bases, V lost 3 bases, and 7 bases had no gene match. The germline gives CDR1 SQVTM, CDR2 ANQGSEA. CDR3 length: 13 amino acids.

This clonotype was observed many times. V usage is TRBV20-1 and J usage is TRBJ2-3, with D uncertain. The CDR3 extends over 12 amino acids. Trimming removed 4 bases from V and 2 bases from J, with 7 bases in between. CDR1 is DFQATT, CDR2 SNEGSKA, per germline (reference sequence). This CDR3 reads CSATIATDTQYF. The DNA for the CDR3 is TGCAGTGCTACAATCGCCACAGATACGCAGTATTTT.

This clonotype showed up just a few times. The chain joins TRBV7-2 to TRBJ2-3, with 10 bases fitting TRBD2. The trim removed 5 bases at V and 0 bases at J, leaving 5 bases unmatched. Germline V gene data show CDR1 as SGHTA and CDR2 as FQGNSA. The CDR3 is 16 residues long. This CDR3 reads CASSIILAGSTDTQYF. In nucleotides, the CDR3 is TGTGCCAGCAGCATTATACTAGCGGGAAGCACAGATACGCAGTATTTT.

In its sample, this clonotype is medium-sized. The chain combines TRBV5-4 with TRBJ1-1; tentative D call: TRBD1 (6 bases). The CDR3 loop spans 14 amino acids. Germline V gives CDR1 SGHNT, CDR2 YYREEE (reference sequence). Trimming took 4 bases from V and 5 from J, leaving 15 bases between them. CDR3 coding DNA: TGTGCCAGCAGCATAACAGGGAAGGGTACTGAAGCTTTCTTT. This codes for CASSITGKGTEAFF. The full variable domain, its missing parts supplied by reference TRBV5-4 and TRBJ1-1, is ETGVTQSPTHLIKTRGQQVTLRCSSQSGHNTVSWYQQALGQGPQFIFQYYREEENGRGNFPPRFSGLQFPNYSSELNVNALELDDSALYLCASSITGKGTEAFFGQGTRLTVV.

This chain links TRBV5-1 with TRBJ2-1, with D tentatively TRBD2 (5 bases). The CDR3 loop spans 14 amino acids. Germline CDR1 SGHRS, CDR2 YFSETQ. Between the trimmed V and J ends, which lost 4 bases and 4 bases, there was a span of 12 bases. The CDR3 bases are TGCGCCAGCAGCGCCTCCGGGAATTACAATGAGCAGTTCTTC. Encoded protein: CASSASGNYNEQFF.

The chain uses TRBV3-1 and TRBJ1-2; D is ambiguous. Germline CDR1 LGHDT, CDR2 YNNKEL (reference sequence). With 5 bases removed from V and 4 bases from J, the gap between germline ends came to 17 bases. CDR3 length equals 15 residues. The CDR3 sequence: CASSARPSMGYGYTF. The CDR3 DNA sequence: TGTGCCAGCAGCGCCCGTCCCTCGATGGGCTATGGCTACACCTTC.

This clonotype was counted at least ten times. The chain carries TRBV4-1 and TRBJ1-5; no clear D gene. The V gene lost 3 bases and the J gene lost 6 bases, with 9 bases spanning the gap. Germline V gene data show CDR1 as MGHRA and CDR2 as YSYEKL. The CDR3 contains 13 residues. CDR3 DNA sequence: TGCGCCAGCAGCCAGGACCACCTTCAGCCCCAGCATTTT. Translated, it gives CASSQDHLQPQHF.

This clonotype ranks as medium-sized. The chain recombines TRBV29-1 with TRBJ2-7, with unresolved D. V lost 4 bases to trimming and J lost 5 bases, with 6 bases between them. The germline V gene has CDR1 SQVTM and CDR2 ANQGSEA. The CDR3 spans 10 residues. The CDR3 DNA follows: TGCAGCGTTGTACAACACGAGCAGTACTTC. It translates to CSVVQHEQYF.

In its sample, this clonotype was seen many times. The rearrangement uses TRBV19 and TRBJ2-7, with 10 bases lining up with TRBD1. The CDR3 covers 15 residues. After removal of 3 bases from V and 2 bases from J, the junction contained 4 bases not matched to a gene. Per the germline V gene, CDR1 is LNHDA and CDR2 is SQIVND (reference sequence). This chain's CDR3 is CASSMGTGDPYEQYF. The CDR3 coding sequence is TGTGCCAGTAGTATGGGGACAGGGGATCCCTACGAGCAGTACTTC.

V usage is TRBV6-6 and J usage is TRBJ1-5; D gene unclear. Germline assignment: CDR1 MNHNY and CDR2 SVGAGI (reference sequence). This CDR3 region has 13 residues. With 0 bases removed from V and 15 bases from J, the gap between germline ends came to 15 bases. CDR3 in amino acids: CASSYSPDRLTHF. For the CDR3, the DNA is TGTGCCAGCAGTTACTCTCCGGACCGTTTGACGCATTTT.

The V call is TRBV6-1, the J call TRBJ2-2; D gene ambiguous. Germline CDR1 MNHNS, CDR2 SASEGT. The CDR3 is made up of 11 amino acids. V was pared by 10 bases and J by 6 bases, with 9 bases between. In nucleotides, the CDR3 is TGTGCCACCGACAACCCCGGGGAGCTGTTTTTT. It encodes CATDNPGELFF.

This clonotype was seen more than once but under ten times. This chain connects TRBV27 to TRBJ2-7; D gene ambiguous. Germline V gives CDR1 MNHEY, CDR2 SMNVEV (reference sequence). Trimming took 6 bases from V and 2 from J, leaving 11 bases between them. The CDR3 sequence is 13 residues long. The CDR3 DNA follows: TGTGCCAGCAGCCTCATAGGAACCTACGAGCAGTACTTC. Its translation is CASSLIGTYEQYF.

Written as DNA, the CDR3 is TGTGCCAGCAGCCTCAGTCCAGCGGACAATGAGCAGTTCTTC. Protein product: CASSLSPADNEQFF. V usage is TRBV7-2 and J usage is TRBJ2-1; D perhaps matches TRBD2 (5 bases). CDR1 and CDR2 (germline): SGHTA, FQGNSA. The V and J ends lost 5 bases and 5 bases respectively, with 13 bases between them. The CDR3 covers 14 residues. The complete variable domain, with remaining parts taken from reference TRBV7-2 and TRBJ2-1, reads GAGVSQSPSNKVTEKGKDVELRCDPISGHTALYWYRQSLGQGLEFLIYFQGNSAPDKSGLPSDRFSAERTGGSVSTLTIQRTQQEDSAVYLCASSLSPADNEQFFGPGTRLTVL.

This clonotype appeared many times. The V call is TRBV11-2, the J call TRBJ1-2, with D possibly being TRBD1 (5 bases). The CDR3 is 13 amino acids. Trimming pared 5 bases from V and 5 bases from J, leaving 12 bases between. Germline CDR1 reads SGHAT; CDR2 reads FQNNGV. The CDR3 coding sequence is TGTGCCAGCAGCCCTCCAGGGAGGTATGGCTACACCTTC. Its protein product is CASSPPGRYGYTF.

The chain recombines TRBV2 with TRBJ1-4; 9 bases line up with TRBD1. CDR1 is SNHLY, CDR2 FYNNEI, per germline. The CDR3 runs to 16 residues. V gave up 6 bases and J gave up 2 bases; unmatched junction bases: 7. The CDR3: CASSSRDRDTNEKLFF. The DNA for the CDR3 is TGTGCCAGCAGCAGCCGGGACAGGGATACTAATGAAAAACTGTTTTTT.

This clonotype was observed a few times. The chain carries TRBV29-1 and TRBJ1-2; no clear D. The CDR3 length is 11 residues. The V and J ends lost 5 bases and 5 bases respectively, with 9 bases between them. Germline lookup yields CDR1 SQVTM and CDR2 ANQGSEA. The CDR3 reads CSVRSDYGYTF. The DNA of the CDR3 is TGCAGCGTTAGGTCAGATTATGGCTACACCTTC.

In its sample, this clonotype was seen many times. The V gene is TRBV5-4, the J gene TRBJ2-3, with a possible D match to TRBD2 (6 bases). The V and J ends lost 4 bases and 1 base respectively, with 16 bases between them. CDR3 length: 16 amino acids. Germline V gene data show CDR1 as SGHNT and CDR2 as YYREEE (reference sequence). The CDR3 is CASSPEREEGTDTQYF. The CDR3 DNA reads as TGTGCCAGCAGCCCCGAAAGGGAGGAAGGCACAGATACGCAGTATTTT.